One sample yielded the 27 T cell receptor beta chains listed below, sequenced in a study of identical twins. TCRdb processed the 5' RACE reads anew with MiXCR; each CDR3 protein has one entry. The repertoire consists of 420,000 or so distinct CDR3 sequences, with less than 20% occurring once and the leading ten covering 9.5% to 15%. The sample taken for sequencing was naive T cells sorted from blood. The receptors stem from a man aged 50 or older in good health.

This chain's CDR3 is CASSRPGTNYEQYF. The CDR3 region has the DNA TGTGCCAGCAGCCGACCCGGGACAAACTACGAGCAGTACTTC. This chain joins TRBV4-2 and TRBJ2-7; D may be TRBD1 (6 bases). The CDR3 is made up of 14 amino acids. The V gene lost 4 bases and the J gene lost 3 bases, with 13 bases spanning the gap. CDR1 and CDR2 (germline): LGHNA, YNFKEQ.

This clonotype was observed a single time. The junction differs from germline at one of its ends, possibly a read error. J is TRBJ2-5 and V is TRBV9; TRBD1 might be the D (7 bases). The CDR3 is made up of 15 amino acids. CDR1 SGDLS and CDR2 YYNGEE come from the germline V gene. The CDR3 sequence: CASSPGGLSGETQCF. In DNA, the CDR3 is TGTGCCAGCAGCCCAGGGGGGCTTTCCGGGGAGACCCAGTGCTTC.

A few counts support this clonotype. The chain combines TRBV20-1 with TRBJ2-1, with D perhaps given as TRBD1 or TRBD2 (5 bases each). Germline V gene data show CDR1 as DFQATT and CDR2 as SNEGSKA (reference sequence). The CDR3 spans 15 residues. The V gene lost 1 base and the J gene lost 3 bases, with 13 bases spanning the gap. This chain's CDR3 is CSARAGEGNYNEQFF. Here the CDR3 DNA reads TGCAGTGCTAGAGCCGGAGAGGGGAACTACAATGAGCAGTTCTTC.

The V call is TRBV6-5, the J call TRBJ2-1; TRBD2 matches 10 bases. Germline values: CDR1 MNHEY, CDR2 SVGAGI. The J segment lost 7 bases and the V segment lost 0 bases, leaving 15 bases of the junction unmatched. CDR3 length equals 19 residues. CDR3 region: CASSYSRGLGTSAWNEQFF. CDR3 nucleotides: TGTGCCAGCAGTTACTCGAGGGGGCTGGGGACTAGCGCCTGGAATGAGCAGTTCTTC.

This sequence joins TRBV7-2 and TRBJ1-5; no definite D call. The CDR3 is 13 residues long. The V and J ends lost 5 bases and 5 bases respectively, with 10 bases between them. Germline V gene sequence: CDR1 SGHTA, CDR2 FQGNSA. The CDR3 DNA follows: TGTGCCAGCAGCGCCGGAGGTTATCAGCCCCAGCATTTT. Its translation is CASSAGGYQPQHF.

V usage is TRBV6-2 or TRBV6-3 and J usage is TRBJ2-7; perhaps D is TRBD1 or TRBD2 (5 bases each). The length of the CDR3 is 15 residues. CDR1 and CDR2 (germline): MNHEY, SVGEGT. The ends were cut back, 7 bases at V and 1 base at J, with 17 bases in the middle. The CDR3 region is CASTGRQPGSYEQYF. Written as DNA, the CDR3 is TGTGCCAGCACCGGTCGACAGCCGGGGTCCTACGAGCAGTACTTC.

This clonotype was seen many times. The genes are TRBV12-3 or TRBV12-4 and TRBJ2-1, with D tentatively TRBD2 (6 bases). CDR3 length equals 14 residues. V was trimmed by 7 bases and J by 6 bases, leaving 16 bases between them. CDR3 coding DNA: TGTGCCAGCACTGCCGGGACTGTCAGCAATGAGCAGTTCTTC. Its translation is CASTAGTVSNEQFF.

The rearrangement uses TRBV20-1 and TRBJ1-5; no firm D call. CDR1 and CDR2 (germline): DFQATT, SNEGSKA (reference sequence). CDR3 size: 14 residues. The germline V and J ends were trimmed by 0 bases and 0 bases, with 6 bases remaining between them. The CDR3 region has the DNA TGCAGTGCTAGAGATCCTAATAGCAATCAGCCCCAGCATTTT. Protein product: CSARDPNSNQPQHF.

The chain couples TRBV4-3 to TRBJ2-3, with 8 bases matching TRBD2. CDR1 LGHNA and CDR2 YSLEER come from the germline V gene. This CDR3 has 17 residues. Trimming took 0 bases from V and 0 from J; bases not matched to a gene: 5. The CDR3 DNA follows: TGCGCCAGCAGCCAAGACAATAGCGGGACTAGCACAGATACGCAGTATTTT. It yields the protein CASSQDNSGTSTDTQYF.

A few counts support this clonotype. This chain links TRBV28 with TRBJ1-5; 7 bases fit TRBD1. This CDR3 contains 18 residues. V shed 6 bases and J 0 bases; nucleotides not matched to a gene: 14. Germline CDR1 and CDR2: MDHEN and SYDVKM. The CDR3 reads CASSPSQIQGISNQPQHF. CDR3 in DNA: TGTGCCAGCAGCCCTTCTCAAATACAGGGGATTAGCAATCAGCCCCAGCATTTT.

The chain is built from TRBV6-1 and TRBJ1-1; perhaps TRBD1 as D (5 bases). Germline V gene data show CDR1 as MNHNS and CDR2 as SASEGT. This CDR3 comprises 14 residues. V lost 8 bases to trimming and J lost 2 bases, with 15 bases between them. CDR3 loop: CASRRGRDNTEAFF. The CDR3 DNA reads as TGTGCCAGCCGCCGGGGGAGGGATAACACTGAAGCTTTCTTT.

The CDR3 here is CASRDGSAYEQYF. CDR3 DNA: TGCGCCAGCAGGGACGGATCTGCCTACGAGCAGTACTTC. The gene calls are TRBV5-1 and TRBJ2-7; D is uncertain. The CDR3 covers 13 residues. Germline lookup yields CDR1 SGHRS and CDR2 YFSETQ. The V gene lost 5 bases and the J gene lost 2 bases, with 11 bases spanning the gap.

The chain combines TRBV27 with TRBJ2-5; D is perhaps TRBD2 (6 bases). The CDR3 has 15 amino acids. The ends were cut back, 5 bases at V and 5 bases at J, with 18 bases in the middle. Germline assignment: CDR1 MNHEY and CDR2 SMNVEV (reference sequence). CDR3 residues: CASSPLRDERETQYF. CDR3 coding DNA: TGTGCCAGCAGTCCGTTGCGGGATGAGAGGGAGACCCAGTACTTC.

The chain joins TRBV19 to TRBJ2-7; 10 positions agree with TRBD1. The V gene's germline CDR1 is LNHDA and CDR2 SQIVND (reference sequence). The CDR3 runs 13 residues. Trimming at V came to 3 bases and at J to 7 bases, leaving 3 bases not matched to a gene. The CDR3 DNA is TGTGCCAGTAGTATGGGACAGGGGAGGGAGCAGTACTTC. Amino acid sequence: CASSMGQGREQYF.

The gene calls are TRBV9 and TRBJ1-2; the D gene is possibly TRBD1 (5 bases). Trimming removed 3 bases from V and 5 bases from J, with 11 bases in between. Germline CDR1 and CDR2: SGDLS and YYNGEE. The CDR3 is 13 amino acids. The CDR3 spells CASSGIGGYGYTF. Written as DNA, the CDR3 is TGTGCCAGCAGCGGGATCGGGGGTTATGGCTACACCTTC.

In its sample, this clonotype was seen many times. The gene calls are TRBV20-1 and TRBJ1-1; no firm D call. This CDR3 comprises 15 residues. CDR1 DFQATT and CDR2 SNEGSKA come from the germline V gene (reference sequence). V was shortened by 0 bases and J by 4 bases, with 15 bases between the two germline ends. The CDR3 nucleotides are TGCAGTGCTAGAGATCTCCCCAGGTTAGGCACTGAAGCTTTCTTT. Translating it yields CSARDLPRLGTEAFF.

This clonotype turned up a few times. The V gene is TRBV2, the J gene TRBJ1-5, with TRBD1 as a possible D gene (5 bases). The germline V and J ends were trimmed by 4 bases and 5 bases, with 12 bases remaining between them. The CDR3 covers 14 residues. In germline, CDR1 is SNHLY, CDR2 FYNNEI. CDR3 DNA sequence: TGTGCCAGCAGTGTTAAGACAGACTATCAGCCCCAGCATTTT. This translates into CASSVKTDYQPQHF.

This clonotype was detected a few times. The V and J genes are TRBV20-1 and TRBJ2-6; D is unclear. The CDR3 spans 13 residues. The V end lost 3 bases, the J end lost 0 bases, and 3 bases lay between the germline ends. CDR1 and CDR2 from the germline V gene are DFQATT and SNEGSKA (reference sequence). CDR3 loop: CSASGSGANVLTF. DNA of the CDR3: TGCAGTGCTAGTGGCTCTGGGGCCAACGTCCTGACTTTC.

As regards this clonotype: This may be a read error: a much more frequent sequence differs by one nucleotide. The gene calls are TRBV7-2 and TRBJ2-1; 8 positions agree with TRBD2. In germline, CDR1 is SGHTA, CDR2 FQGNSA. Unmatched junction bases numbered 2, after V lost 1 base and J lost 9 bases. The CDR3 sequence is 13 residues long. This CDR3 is CASSLGLAIEQFF. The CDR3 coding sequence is TGTGCCAGCAGCTTAGGACTAGCGATTGAGCAGTTCTTC.

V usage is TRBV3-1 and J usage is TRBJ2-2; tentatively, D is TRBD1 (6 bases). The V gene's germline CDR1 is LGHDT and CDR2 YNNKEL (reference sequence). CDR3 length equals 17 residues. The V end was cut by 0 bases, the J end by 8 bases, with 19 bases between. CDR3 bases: TGTGCCAGCAGCCAAGAGACGGGGCAGGGGACGATGGGGGAGCTGTTTTTT. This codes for CASSQETGQGTMGELFF. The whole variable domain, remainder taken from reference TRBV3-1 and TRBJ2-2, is DTAVSQTPKYLVTQMGNDKSIKCEQNLGHDTMYWYKQDSKKFLKIMFSYNNKELIINETVPNRFSPKSPDKAHLNLHINSLELGDSAVYFCASSQETGQGTMGELFFGEGSRLTVL.

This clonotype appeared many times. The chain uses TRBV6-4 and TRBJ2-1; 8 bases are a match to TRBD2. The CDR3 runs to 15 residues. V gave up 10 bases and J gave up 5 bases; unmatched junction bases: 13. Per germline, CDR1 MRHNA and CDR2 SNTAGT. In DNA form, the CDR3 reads TGTGCCACCCGGTATGGTACGGGAGGGAACAATGAGCAGTTCTTC. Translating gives CATRYGTGGNNEQFF.

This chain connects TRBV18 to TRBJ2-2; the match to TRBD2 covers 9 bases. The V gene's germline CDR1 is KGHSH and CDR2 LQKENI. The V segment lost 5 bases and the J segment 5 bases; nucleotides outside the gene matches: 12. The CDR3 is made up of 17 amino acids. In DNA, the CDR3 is TGTGCCAGCTCATTACGCCCGGGACTAGCAGCAACCGGGGAGCTGTTTTTT. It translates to CASSLRPGLAATGELFF. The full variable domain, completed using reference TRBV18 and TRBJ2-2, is NAGVMQNPRHLVRRRGQEARLRCSPMKGHSHVYWYRQLPEEGLKFMVYLQKENIIDESGMPKERFSAEFPKEGPSILRIQQVVRGDSAAYFCASSLRPGLAATGELFFGEGSRLTVL.

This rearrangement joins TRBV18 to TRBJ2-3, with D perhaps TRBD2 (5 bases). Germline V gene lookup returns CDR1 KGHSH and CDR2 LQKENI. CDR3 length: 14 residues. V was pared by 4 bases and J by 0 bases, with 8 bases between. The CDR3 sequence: CASSRWTSTDTQYF. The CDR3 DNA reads TGTGCCAGCTCACGCTGGACTAGCACAGATACGCAGTATTTT. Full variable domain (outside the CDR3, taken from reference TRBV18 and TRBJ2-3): NAGVMQNPRHLVRRRGQEARLRCSPMKGHSHVYWYRQLPEEGLKFMVYLQKENIIDESGMPKERFSAEFPKEGPSILRIQQVVRGDSAAYFCASSRWTSTDTQYFGPGTRLTVL.

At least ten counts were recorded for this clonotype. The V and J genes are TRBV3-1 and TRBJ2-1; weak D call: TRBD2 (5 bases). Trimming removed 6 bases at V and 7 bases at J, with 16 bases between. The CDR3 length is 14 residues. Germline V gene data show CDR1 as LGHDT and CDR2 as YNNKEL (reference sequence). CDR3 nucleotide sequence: TGTGCCAGCAGAAAAATGGCGGGCCGAAATGAGCAGTTCTTC. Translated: CASRKMAGRNEQFF.

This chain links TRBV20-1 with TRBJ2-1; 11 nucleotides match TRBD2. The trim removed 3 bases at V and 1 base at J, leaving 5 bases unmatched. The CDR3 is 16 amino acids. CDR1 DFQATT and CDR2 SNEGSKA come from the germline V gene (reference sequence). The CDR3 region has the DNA TGCAGTGCTAGGCCTAGCGGGAGGATATCCTACAATGAGCAGTTCTTC. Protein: CSARPSGRISYNEQFF.

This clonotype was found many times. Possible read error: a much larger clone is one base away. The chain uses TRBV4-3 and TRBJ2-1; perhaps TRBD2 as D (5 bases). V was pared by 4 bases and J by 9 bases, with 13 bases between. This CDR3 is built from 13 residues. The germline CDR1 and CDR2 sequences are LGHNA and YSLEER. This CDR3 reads CASSPYPGSEQFF. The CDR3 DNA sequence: TGCGCCAGCAGCCCCTACCCTGGGAGTGAGCAGTTCTTC.

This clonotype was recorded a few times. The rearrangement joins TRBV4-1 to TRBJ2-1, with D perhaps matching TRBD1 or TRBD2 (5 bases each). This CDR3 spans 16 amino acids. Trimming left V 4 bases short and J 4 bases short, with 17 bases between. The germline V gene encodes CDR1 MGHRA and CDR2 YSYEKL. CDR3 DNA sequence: TGCGCCAGCAGCCTACCGCAGGGAGACGGATACAATGAGCAGTTCTTC. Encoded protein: CASSLPQGDGYNEQFF.